This T cell receptor (beta chain) was retrieved from a study of blood T cell repertoires in COVID-19. CDR3 length: 14 residues. The V gene lost 0 bases and the J gene lost 5 bases, with 10 bases spanning the gap. Germline V gene data show CDR1 as LGHDT and CDR2 as YNNKEL (reference sequence). TCRdb's table, derived via immunoSEQ multiplex PCR, lists solely in-frame clones and lacks some. Here the sample spans roughly 320,000 clones, more than 85% being singletons. This clonotype was sampled from a man between 65 and 80 years old with acute or convalescent COVID-19. The V and J genes are TRBV3-1 (or the pseudogene TRBV3-2) and TRBJ1-1; D is possibly TRBD1 (5 bases). The sample taken for sequencing was peripheral blood. The CDR3 bases are TGTGCCAGCAGCCAAGATTTGGCAGGGACTGAAGCTTTCTTT. Residues: CASSQDLAGTEAFF.